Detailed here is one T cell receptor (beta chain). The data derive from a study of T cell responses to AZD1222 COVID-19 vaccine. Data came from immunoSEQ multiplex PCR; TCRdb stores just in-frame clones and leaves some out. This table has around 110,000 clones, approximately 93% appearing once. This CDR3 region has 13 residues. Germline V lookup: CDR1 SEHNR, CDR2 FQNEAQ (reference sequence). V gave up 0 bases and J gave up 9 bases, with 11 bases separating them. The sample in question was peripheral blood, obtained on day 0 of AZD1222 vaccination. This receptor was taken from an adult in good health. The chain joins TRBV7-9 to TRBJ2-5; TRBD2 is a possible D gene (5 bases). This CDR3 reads CASSLAGVVAQYF. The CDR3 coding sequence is TGTGCCAGCAGCTTAGCCGGGGTCGTGGCCCAGTACTTC. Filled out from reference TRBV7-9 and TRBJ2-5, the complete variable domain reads DTGVSQNPRHKITKRGQNVTFRCDPISEHNRLYWYRQTLGQGPEFLTYFQNEAQLEKSRLLSDRFSAERPKGSFSTLEIQRTEQGDSAMYLCASSLAGVVAQYFGPGTRLLVL.